These 31 T cell receptor beta chains came from one sample sequenced in a study. TCRdb re-derived calls from the RT-PCR reads in MiXCR, one entry per CDR3 protein. This table has around 700,000 distinct CDR3 sequences, approximately 15% appearing once. Specimen: memory CD4+ T cells from blood. Source of these receptors: a female donor in good health, serving as a healthy control.

This clonotype was seen repeatedly, ten times or more. The V and J genes are TRBV7-2 and TRBJ2-1; D might be TRBD2 (6 bases). CDR3 size: 13 residues. V shed 6 bases and J shed 4 bases, with 10 bases lying between them. Looked up from germline, CDR1 is SGHTA and CDR2 is FQGNSA. The chain's CDR3 is CASRPGTYNEQFF. In DNA form, the CDR3 reads TGTGCCAGCAGACCCGGGACTTACAATGAGCAGTTCTTC.

The sample holds many counts of this clonotype. CDR3 nucleotides: TGTGCCAGCAGTTACGCTGGACTAGCGGACTTCGGGACCCAGTACTTC. Protein: CASSYAGLADFGTQYF. V usage is TRBV6-5 and J usage is TRBJ2-5, with 10 bases aligning to TRBD2. Germline V gene lookup returns CDR1 MNHEY and CDR2 SVGAGI. The CDR3 has 16 residues. The ends lost 2 bases at V and 7 bases at J; junction bases unmatched: 10.

This clonotype was seen only a few times. J is TRBJ2-3 and V is TRBV5-1; 14 nucleotides match TRBD2. Germline trimming cut 4 bases from V and 15 bases from J; bases unmatched to any gene: 10. The germline CDR1 and CDR2 sequences are SGHRS and YFSETQ. The CDR3 is 14 amino acids. The CDR3 is CASSPGLAGEGEYF. In DNA, the CDR3 is TGCGCCAGCAGCCCGGGACTAGCGGGAGAGGGAGAATATTTT.

This clonotype has ten or more counts. The V and J genes are TRBV20-1 and TRBJ1-2, with D perhaps matching TRBD1 (6 bases). The CDR3 runs 13 residues. Between the trimmed V and J ends, which lost 2 bases and 7 bases, there was a span of 14 bases. Germline lookup yields CDR1 DFQATT and CDR2 SNEGSKA (reference sequence). The CDR3 protein is CSARPRQVSGYTF. The CDR3, as DNA: TGCAGTGCTAGACCAAGACAGGTCTCTGGCTACACCTTC.

This clonotype was seen more than once but under ten times. In DNA, the CDR3 is TGTGCCAGCACCCACACAGGGATTCCCACTGAAGCTTTCTTT. Translation: CASTHTGIPTEAFF. J is TRBJ1-1 and V is TRBV7-6, with D perhaps matching TRBD1 (6 bases). The CDR3 loop spans 14 amino acids. V lost 7 bases and J lost 4, with 16 bases in between. CDR1 SGHVS and CDR2 FNYEAQ come from the germline V gene.

This clonotype was recorded at least ten times. This rearrangement joins TRBV5-6 to TRBJ1-1; no reliable D call. The CDR3 sequence is 17 residues long. CDR1 and CDR2 (germline): SGHDT, YYEEEE. V was pared by 7 bases and J by 0 bases, with 22 bases between. The CDR3: CASCSTKAFHMNTEAFF. CDR3 DNA sequence: TGTGCCAGCTGCTCCACCAAAGCCTTCCACATGAACACTGAAGCTTTCTTT.

The chain joins TRBV6-6 to TRBJ1-2; 8 positions agree with TRBD1. This CDR3 has 19 residues. With 0 bases clipped from V and 6 bases from J, the junction kept 18 bases outside the gene matches. Per germline, CDR1 MNHNY and CDR2 SVGAGI (reference sequence). CDR3 protein: CASSYSSVSSDRDDDGYTF. Written as DNA, the CDR3 is TGTGCCAGCAGTTACTCGTCCGTTTCCTCGGACAGGGATGATGATGGCTACACCTTC.

This chain's CDR3 is CASALNNGVGTDTQYF. In nucleotides, the CDR3 is TGTGCCAGCGCGTTAAACAATGGGGTGGGCACAGATACGCAGTATTTT. The chain carries TRBV6-5 and TRBJ2-3, with D unclear. V shed 8 bases and J shed 1 base, with 19 bases lying between them. The germline V gene encodes CDR1 MNHEY and CDR2 SVGAGI. The length of the CDR3 is 16 residues.

This chain links TRBV7-2 with TRBJ2-5; TRBD1 aligns across 9 bases. The trim removed 7 bases at V and 5 bases at J, leaving 5 bases unmatched. The CDR3 runs 13 residues. CDR1 SGHTA and CDR2 FQGNSA come from the germline V gene. CDR3: CASTRQGDETQYF. CDR3 bases: TGTGCCAGCACCAGACAGGGGGATGAGACCCAGTACTTC.

This clonotype was detected only a few times. V is TRBV14 and J is TRBJ2-4; D is unresolved. Germline CDR1 and CDR2: SGHDN and FVKESK. Trimming shortened V by 5 bases and J by 5 bases, and 10 bases separated the two germline ends. The CDR3 has 13 residues. CDR3 residues: CASSSYGENIQYF. The CDR3 bases are TGTGCCAGCAGCTCCTATGGAGAAAACATTCAGTACTTC.

The table lists this clonotype with many counts. The junction shows a germline mismatch at one end, possibly a read error. V usage is TRBV9 and J usage is TRBJ1-2, with 10 bases matching TRBD1. CDR3 size: 12 residues. CDR1 and CDR2 from the germline V gene are SGDLS and YYNGEE. The CDR3 reads CASSGNRQGAVF. CDR3 bases: TGTGCCAGCAGCGGGAATAGACAGGGGGCTGTCTTC.

This clonotype was detected ten times or more. The V call is TRBV4-3, the J call TRBJ1-1; tentatively, D is TRBD1 (6 bases). Trimming shortened V by 4 bases and J by 8 bases, and 20 bases separated the two germline ends. Germline V gives CDR1 LGHNA, CDR2 YSLEER. The CDR3 covers 15 residues. CDR3 sequence: CASSPDARGRGEAFF. For the CDR3, the DNA is TGCGCCAGCAGCCCGGACGCCAGGGGTAGGGGGGAAGCTTTCTTT.

This clonotype was found many times. This chain uses TRBV10-3 with TRBJ2-5; 12 bases fit TRBD2. V shed 7 bases and J 5 bases; nucleotides not matched to a gene: 11. This CDR3 has 16 residues. Germline-derived CDR1 and CDR2 are ENHRY and SYGVKD. In DNA, the CDR3 is TGTGCCATCAACGCGGGCGGGACTAGCGGGTCGGAGACCCAGTACTTC. Translating it yields CAINAGGTSGSETQYF.

V gene TRBV2 combines with J gene TRBJ2-2; TRBD1 matches at 8 bases. The CDR3 has 14 residues. Trimming removed 6 bases from V and 6 bases from J; junction bases left unmatched: 6. Germline CDR1 reads SNHLY; CDR2 reads FYNNEI. The CDR3 here is CASRPLQGAGELFF. The CDR3 DNA follows: TGTGCCAGCAGGCCCCTACAGGGGGCCGGGGAGCTGTTTTTT.

This clonotype was detected once. CDR3 loop: CASSAGTGTLHTDTQYF. The CDR3 bases are TGTGCCAGCAGCGCAGGGACCGGGACCCTTCACACAGATACGCAGTATTTT. The rearrangement uses TRBV13 and TRBJ2-3; D could derive from TRBD1 or TRBD2 (5 bases each). V shed 5 bases and J shed 2 bases, with 20 bases lying between them. This CDR3 has 17 amino acids. The V gene's germline CDR1 is PRHDT and CDR2 FYEKMQ (reference sequence).

The CDR3 region is CSANQHRGSSYNEQFF. The CDR3 DNA is TGCAGTGCTAACCAACACAGGGGTAGCTCCTACAATGAGCAGTTCTTC. The chain employs TRBV20-1 and TRBJ2-1, with 7 bases fitting TRBD1. Germline values: CDR1 DFQATT, CDR2 SNEGSKA (reference sequence). The CDR3 extends over 16 amino acids. Trimming at V came to 4 bases and at J to 0 bases, leaving 9 bases not matched to a gene.

This chain uses TRBV20-1 with TRBJ2-1, with D perhaps assigned TRBD1 or TRBD2 (5 bases each). Trimming took off 5 bases at V and 6 bases at J, with 17 bases between the two ends. CDR3 length: 14 amino acids. Germline CDR1 and CDR2: DFQATT and SNEGSKA (reference sequence). CDR3 residues: CSASDWGGPNEQFF. The CDR3 coding sequence is TGCAGTGCTTCGGACTGGGGCGGGCCCAATGAGCAGTTCTTC.

This clonotype appeared many times. V is TRBV27 and J is TRBJ2-4; possibly TRBD1 for D (5 bases). The CDR3 is made up of 15 amino acids. Germline CDR1 reads MNHEY; CDR2 reads SMNVEV (reference sequence). V gave up 4 bases and J gave up 2 bases, with 12 bases separating them. Here the CDR3 reads CASSSSDSTKNIQYF. CDR3 nucleotides: TGTGCCAGCAGTTCTTCCGACAGTACCAAAAACATTCAGTACTTC.

This clonotype was counted a single time. V gene TRBV7-9 combines with J gene TRBJ2-1, with TRBD2 matching 7 bases. The J segment lost 4 bases and the V segment lost 5 bases, leaving 8 bases of the junction unmatched. The CDR3 consists of 15 residues. The germline gives CDR1 SEHNR, CDR2 FQNEAQ (reference sequence). The chain's CDR3 is CASSTGRGTYNEQFF. CDR3 bases: TGTGCCAGCAGCACGGGGAGGGGAACTTACAATGAGCAGTTCTTC. Supplemented by reference TRBV7-9 and TRBJ2-1, the full variable domain reads DTGVSQNPRHKITKRGQNVTFRCDPISEHNRLYWYRQTLGQGPEFLTYFQNEAQLEKSRLLSDRFSAERPKGSFSTLEIQRTEQGDSAMYLCASSTGRGTYNEQFFGPGTRLTVL.

This chain links TRBV6-5 with TRBJ2-1; 7 nucleotides agree with TRBD2. The ends lost 7 bases at V and 3 bases at J; junction bases unmatched: 3. This CDR3 spans 13 amino acids. The germline V gene encodes CDR1 MNHEY and CDR2 SVGAGI. The CDR3 protein is CASTASGYNEQFF. DNA for the CDR3: TGTGCCAGCACGGCTAGCGGCTACAATGAGCAGTTCTTC.

This clonotype was found a few times. The chain carries TRBV7-2 and TRBJ2-1; 11 nucleotides agree with TRBD2. The V gene's germline CDR1 is SGHTA and CDR2 FQGNSA. J was trimmed by 6 bases and V by 7 bases; bases with no gene match: 8. This CDR3 has 15 amino acids. Here the CDR3 reads CASNPKGLAANEQFF. As DNA, the CDR3 is TGTGCCAGCAACCCTAAGGGACTAGCGGCCAATGAGCAGTTCTTC.

The sample holds many counts of this clonotype. The genes are TRBV12-3 or TRBV12-4 and TRBJ2-1; 8 bases line up with TRBD2. The CDR3 has 18 amino acids. The ends lost 7 bases at V and 3 bases at J; junction bases unmatched: 17. DNA of the CDR3: TGTGCCAGCAACGACCCAAGACTAGCGCCCTACTACTACAATGAGCAGTTCTTC. As protein: CASNDPRLAPYYYNEQFF.

This clonotype showed up just a few times. The chain links TRBV7-8 to TRBJ2-2; TRBD1 or TRBD2 may be the D gene (6 bases each). CDR1 and CDR2 from the germline V gene are SGHVS and FQNEAQ. CDR3 size: 17 residues. Trimming left V 7 bases short and J 0 bases short, with 18 bases between. CDR3 in amino acids: CASMGAGMWANTGELFF. The CDR3 DNA reads as TGTGCCAGCATGGGGGCGGGGATGTGGGCGAACACCGGGGAGCTGTTTTTT.

This clonotype was seen a handful of times. The chain employs TRBV5-1 and TRBJ1-5, with 7 bases aligning to TRBD1. CDR3 length: 15 residues. Losses at the gene ends were 2 bases for V and 4 bases for J; bases not matched to a gene: 6. CDR1 SGHRS and CDR2 YFSETQ come from the germline V gene. Here the CDR3 reads CASSFTGEGNQPQHF. The CDR3 DNA reads as TGCGCCAGCAGCTTTACAGGGGAAGGGAATCAGCCCCAGCATTTT.

This clonotype was found many times. The chain carries TRBV7-2 and TRBJ2-2; D not resolved. In germline, CDR1 is SGHTA, CDR2 FQGNSA. This CDR3 has 13 residues. The V gene lost 3 bases and the J gene lost 7 bases, with 9 bases spanning the gap. CDR3 region: CASSLISGGELFF. As DNA, the CDR3 is TGTGCCAGCAGCTTGATTTCCGGCGGGGAGCTGTTTTTT.

This clonotype was detected ten times or more. The chain couples TRBV5-5 to TRBJ1-2; 10 positions agree with TRBD1. The CDR3 length is 15 residues. V lost 0 bases to trimming and J lost 4 bases; unmatched junction nucleotides: 3. From germline, CDR1 is SGHKS and CDR2 YYEKEE (reference sequence). The DNA for the CDR3 is TGTGCCAGCAGCTTGGATAGGGACAGGGGCTATGGCTACACCTTC. It encodes CASSLDRDRGYGYTF.

Only a few counts were recorded for this clonotype. The chain combines TRBV15 with TRBJ1-1; D may be TRBD1 (5 bases). Trimming left V 1 base short and J 1 base short, with 10 bases between. Germline assignment: CDR1 LNHNV and CDR2 YYDKDF (reference sequence). CDR3 size: 15 residues. Here the CDR3 reads CATSRGGASNTEAFF. CDR3 in DNA: TGTGCCACCAGCAGAGGTGGGGCTTCGAACACTGAAGCTTTCTTT.

The V call is TRBV3-1, the J call TRBJ1-1, with TRBD1 identical over 10 bases. Germline V gives CDR1 LGHDT, CDR2 YNNKEL (reference sequence). The CDR3 is 14 amino acids. Trimming at V came to 4 bases and at J to 4 bases, leaving 3 bases not matched to a gene. CDR3 in DNA: TGTGCCAGCAGCCCGCGGGACAGGGGCACTGAAGCTTTCTTT. This encodes CASSPRDRGTEAFF.

The chain has TRBV28 and TRBJ1-1; D gene uncertain. The V gene's germline CDR1 is MDHEN and CDR2 SYDVKM. V gave up 6 bases and J gave up 5 bases, with 13 bases separating them. The length of the CDR3 is 13 residues. As DNA, the CDR3 is TGTGCCAGCAGCGCCGTAGCTTTAACTGAAGCTTTCTTT. Its protein is CASSAVALTEAFF.

This clonotype came up a few times. The chain has TRBV2 and TRBJ1-5; a possible D gene is TRBD1 (5 bases). The germline V gene encodes CDR1 SNHLY and CDR2 FYNNEI. The CDR3 consists of 14 residues. V lost 4 bases, J lost 5 bases, and 12 bases lay in between. CDR3 amino acids: CASSVLTVDQPQHF. The CDR3 nucleotides read TGTGCCAGCAGTGTCTTGACAGTTGATCAGCCCCAGCATTTT.

J is TRBJ2-1 and V is TRBV7-9; 8 positions match TRBD2. This CDR3 comprises 17 residues. V trimming: 3 bases; J trimming: 1 base; junction bases outside the gene matches: 8. The germline CDR1 and CDR2 sequences are SEHNR and FQNEAQ (reference sequence). DNA of the CDR3: TGTGCCAGCAGCTTGTCCGGGCGGGAGGAGTCCTACAATGAGCAGTTCTTC. It translates to CASSLSGREESYNEQFF.